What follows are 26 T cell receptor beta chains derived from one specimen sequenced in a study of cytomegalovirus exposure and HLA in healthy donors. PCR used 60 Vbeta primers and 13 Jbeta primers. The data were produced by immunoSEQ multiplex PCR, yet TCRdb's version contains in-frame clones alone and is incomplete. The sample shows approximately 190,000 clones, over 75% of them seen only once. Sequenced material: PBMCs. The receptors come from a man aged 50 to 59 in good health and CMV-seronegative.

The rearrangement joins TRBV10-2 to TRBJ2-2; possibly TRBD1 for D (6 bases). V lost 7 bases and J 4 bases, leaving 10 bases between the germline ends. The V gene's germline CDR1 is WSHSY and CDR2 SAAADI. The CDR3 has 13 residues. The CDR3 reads CASTHRATGELFF. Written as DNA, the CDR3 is TGCGCCAGCACTCACAGGGCCACCGGGGAGCTGTTTTTT.

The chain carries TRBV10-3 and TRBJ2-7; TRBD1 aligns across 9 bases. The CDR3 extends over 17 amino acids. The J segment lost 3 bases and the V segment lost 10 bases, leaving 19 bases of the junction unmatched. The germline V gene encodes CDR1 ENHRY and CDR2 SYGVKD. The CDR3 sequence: CANSPGQGREFGYEQYF. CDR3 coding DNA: TGTGCCAACTCCCCCGGACAGGGGAGGGAGTTCGGCTACGAGCAGTACTTC.

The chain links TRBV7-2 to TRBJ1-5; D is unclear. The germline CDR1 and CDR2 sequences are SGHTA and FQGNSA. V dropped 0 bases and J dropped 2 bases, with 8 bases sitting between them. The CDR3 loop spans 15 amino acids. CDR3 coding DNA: TGTGCCAGCAGCTTAGCCGGGGTGGGCAATCAGCCCCAGCATTTT. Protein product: CASSLAGVGNQPQHF.

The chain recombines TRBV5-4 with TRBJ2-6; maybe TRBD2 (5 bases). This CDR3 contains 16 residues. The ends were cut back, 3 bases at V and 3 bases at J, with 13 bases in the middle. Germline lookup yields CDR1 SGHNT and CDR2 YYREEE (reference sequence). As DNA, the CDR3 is TGTGCCAGCAGCTCGGTAGTCGGGATTGGGGCCAACGTCCTGACTTTC. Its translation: CASSSVVGIGANVLTF.

In DNA, the CDR3 is TGCAGCGTTGGGCAGGGGGCGTGGGAGCAGTACTTC. It yields the protein CSVGQGAWEQYF. V and J are TRBV29-1 and TRBJ2-7; 8 nucleotides line up with TRBD1. The V and J ends lost 4 bases and 7 bases, in that order; junction bases with no gene match: 6. This CDR3 has 12 residues. Germline values: CDR1 SQVTM, CDR2 ANQGSEA.

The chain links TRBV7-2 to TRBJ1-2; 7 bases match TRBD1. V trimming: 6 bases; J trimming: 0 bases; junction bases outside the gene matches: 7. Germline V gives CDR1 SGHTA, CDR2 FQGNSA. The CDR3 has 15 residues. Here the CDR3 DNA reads TGTGCCAGCAGTCTACAGGGGTCCTCTAACTATGGCTACACCTTC. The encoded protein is CASSLQGSSNYGYTF.

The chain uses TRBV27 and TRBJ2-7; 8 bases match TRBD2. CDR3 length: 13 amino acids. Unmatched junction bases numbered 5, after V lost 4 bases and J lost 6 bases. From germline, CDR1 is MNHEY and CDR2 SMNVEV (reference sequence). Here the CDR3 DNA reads TGTGCCAGCAGTTATAGCGGGGCCCTCGAGCAGTACTTC. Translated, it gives CASSYSGALEQYF.

The chain's CDR3 is CASSRGQGRTDTQYF. In nucleotides, the CDR3 is TGTGCCAGCAGTCGCGGACAGGGGAGGACAGATACGCAGTATTTT. V gene TRBV6-5 combines with J gene TRBJ2-3; 9 positions agree with TRBD1. V shed 5 bases and J 3 bases; nucleotides not matched to a gene: 6. Germline V lookup: CDR1 MNHEY, CDR2 SVGAGI. The CDR3 contains 15 residues.

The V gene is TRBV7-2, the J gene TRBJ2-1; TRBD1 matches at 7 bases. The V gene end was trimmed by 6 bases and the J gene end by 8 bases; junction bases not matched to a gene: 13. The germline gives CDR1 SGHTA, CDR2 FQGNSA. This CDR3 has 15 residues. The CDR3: CASRPPGGLFDEQFF. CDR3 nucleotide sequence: TGTGCCAGCAGACCACCAGGGGGTCTATTTGATGAGCAGTTCTTC. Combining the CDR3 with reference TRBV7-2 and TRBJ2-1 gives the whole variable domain GAGVSQSPSNKVTEKGKDVELRCDPISGHTALYWYRQSLGQGLEFLIYFQGNSAPDKSGLPSDRFSAERTGGSVSTLTIQRTQQEDSAVYLCASRPPGGLFDEQFFGPGTRLTVL.

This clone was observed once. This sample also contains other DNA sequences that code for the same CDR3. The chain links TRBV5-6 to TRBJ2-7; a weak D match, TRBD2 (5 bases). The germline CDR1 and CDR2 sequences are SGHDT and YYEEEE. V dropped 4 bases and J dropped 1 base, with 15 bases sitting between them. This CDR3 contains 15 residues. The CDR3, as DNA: TGTGCCAGCAGCCCAGACCGAGGGCGGTCCTACGAGCAGTACTTC. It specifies CASSPDRGRSYEQYF.

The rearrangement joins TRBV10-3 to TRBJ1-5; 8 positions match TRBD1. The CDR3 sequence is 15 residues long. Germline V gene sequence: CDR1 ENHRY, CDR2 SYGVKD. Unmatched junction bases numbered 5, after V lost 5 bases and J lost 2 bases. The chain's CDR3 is CAISPQGAGNQPQHF. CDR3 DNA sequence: TGTGCCATCAGTCCTCAGGGGGCTGGCAATCAGCCCCAGCATTTT.

The CDR3 region is CASSVYDYRGTEAFF. In DNA form, the CDR3 reads TGTGCCAGCAGCGTGTACGACTACAGGGGAACTGAAGCTTTCTTT. The chain recombines TRBV9 with TRBJ1-1; 7 nucleotides match TRBD1. Germline values: CDR1 SGDLS, CDR2 YYNGEE. Germline trimming cut 2 bases from V and 5 bases from J; bases unmatched to any gene: 9. The CDR3 contains 15 residues.

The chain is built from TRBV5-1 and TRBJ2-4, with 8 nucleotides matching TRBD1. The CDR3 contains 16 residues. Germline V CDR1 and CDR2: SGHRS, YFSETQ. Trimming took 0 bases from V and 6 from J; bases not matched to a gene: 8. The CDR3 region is CASSLAGGALGNIQYF. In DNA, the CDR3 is TGCGCCAGCAGCTTGGCAGGGGGCGCGCTGGGAAACATTCAGTACTTC.

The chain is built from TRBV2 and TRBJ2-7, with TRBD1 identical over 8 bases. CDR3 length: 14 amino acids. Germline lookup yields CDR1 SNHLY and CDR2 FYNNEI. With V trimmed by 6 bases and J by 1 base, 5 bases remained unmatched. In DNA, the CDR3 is TGTGCCAGCAGCCGACAGGGGATTTCCTACGAGCAGTACTTC. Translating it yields CASSRQGISYEQYF.

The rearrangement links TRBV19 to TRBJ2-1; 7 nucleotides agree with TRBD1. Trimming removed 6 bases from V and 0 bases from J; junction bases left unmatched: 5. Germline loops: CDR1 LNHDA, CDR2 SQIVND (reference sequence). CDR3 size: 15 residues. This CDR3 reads CASSSTGSSYNEQFF. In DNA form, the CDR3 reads TGTGCCAGTAGCTCGACAGGGAGCTCCTACAATGAGCAGTTCTTC.

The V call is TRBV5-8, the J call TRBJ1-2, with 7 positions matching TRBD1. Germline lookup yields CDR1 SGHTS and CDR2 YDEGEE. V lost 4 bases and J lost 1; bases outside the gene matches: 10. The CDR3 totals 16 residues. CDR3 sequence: CASSPQQGQYNYGYTF. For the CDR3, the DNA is TGTGCCAGCAGCCCGCAGCAGGGACAGTATAACTATGGCTACACCTTC.

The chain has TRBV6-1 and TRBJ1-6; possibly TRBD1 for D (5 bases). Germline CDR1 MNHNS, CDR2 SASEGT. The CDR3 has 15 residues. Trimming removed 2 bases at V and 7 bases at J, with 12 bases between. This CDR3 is CASSERGLTNSPLHF. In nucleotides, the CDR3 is TGTGCCAGCAGTGAAAGGGGACTCACAAATTCACCCCTCCACTTT.

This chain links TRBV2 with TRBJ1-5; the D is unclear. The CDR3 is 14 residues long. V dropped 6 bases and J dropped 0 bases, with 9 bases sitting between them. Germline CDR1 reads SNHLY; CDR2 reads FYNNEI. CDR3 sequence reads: CASRSGYSNQPQHF. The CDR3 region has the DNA TGTGCCAGCAGATCGGGGTATAGCAATCAGCCCCAGCATTTT.

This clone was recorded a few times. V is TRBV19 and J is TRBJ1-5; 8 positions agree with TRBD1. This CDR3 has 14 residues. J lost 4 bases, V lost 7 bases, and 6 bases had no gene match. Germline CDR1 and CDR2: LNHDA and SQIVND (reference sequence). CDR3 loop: CASIQTGGNQPQHF. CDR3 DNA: TGTGCCAGTATCCAAACAGGGGGGAATCAGCCCCAGCATTTT.

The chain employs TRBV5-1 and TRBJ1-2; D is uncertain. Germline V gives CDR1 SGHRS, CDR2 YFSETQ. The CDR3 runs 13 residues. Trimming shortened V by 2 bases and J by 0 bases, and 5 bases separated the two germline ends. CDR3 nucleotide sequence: TGCGCCAGCAGCTTTCTTTCTAACTATGGCTACACCTTC. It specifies CASSFLSNYGYTF.

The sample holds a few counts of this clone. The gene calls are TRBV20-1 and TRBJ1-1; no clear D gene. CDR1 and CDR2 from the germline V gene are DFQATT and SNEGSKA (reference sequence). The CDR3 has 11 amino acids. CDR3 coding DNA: TGCACCCCCTGGGCAGAGACAGAAGCTTTCTTT. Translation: CTPWAETEAFF.

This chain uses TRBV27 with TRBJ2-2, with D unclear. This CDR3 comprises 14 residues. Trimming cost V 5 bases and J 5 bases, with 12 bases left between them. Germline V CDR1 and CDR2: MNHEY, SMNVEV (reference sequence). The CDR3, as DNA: TGTGCCAGCAGTCGCCGAGGCACAACCGGGGAGCTGTTTTTT. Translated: CASSRRGTTGELFF.

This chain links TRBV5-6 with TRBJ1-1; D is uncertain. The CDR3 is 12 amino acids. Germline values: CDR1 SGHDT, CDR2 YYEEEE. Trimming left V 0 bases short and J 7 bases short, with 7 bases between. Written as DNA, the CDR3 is TGTGCCAGCAGCTTGGGGGAGGGTGAAGCTTTCTTT. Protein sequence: CASSLGEGEAFF. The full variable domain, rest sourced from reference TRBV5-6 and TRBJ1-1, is DAGVTQSPTHLIKTRGQQVTLRCSPKSGHDTVSWYQQALGQGPQFIFQYYEEEERQRGNFPDRFSGHQFPNYSSELNVNALLLGDSALYLCASSLGEGEAFFGQGTRLTVV.

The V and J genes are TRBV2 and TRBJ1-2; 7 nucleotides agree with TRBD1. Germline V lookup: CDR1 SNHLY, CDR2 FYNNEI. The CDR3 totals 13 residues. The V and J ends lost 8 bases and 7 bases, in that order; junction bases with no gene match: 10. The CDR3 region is CASGIQGNGGYTF. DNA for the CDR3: TGTGCCAGCGGGATACAGGGGAATGGTGGCTACACCTTC.

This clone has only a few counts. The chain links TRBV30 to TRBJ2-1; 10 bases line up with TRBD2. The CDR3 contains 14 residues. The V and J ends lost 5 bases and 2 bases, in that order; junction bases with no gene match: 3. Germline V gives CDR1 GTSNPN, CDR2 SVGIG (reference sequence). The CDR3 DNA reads TGTGCCTGGCATAGCGGGGGGCCCTACAATGAGCAGTTCTTC. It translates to CAWHSGGPYNEQFF.

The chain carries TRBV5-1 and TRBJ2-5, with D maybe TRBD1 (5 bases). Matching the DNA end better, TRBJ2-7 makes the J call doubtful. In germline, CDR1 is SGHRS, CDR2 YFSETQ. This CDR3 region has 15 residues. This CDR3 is CASSQETVSSYEQYF. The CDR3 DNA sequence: TGCGCCAGCAGTCAGGAGACAGTTAGCTCCTACGAGCAGTACTTC.